These 18 T cell receptor beta chains originate from one sample sequenced in a study of regulatory T cells in long-lasting Graves disease (dated by TCRdb to 2020 to 2023). Libraries were made using multiplex PCR. Sequencing relied on an Illumina HiSeq 4000. TCR beta libraries were built with iRepertoire HTBI primers and Arm-PCR amplification of CDR3 regions. Starting from the raw public reads, TCRdb applied fastp trimming at Q25, assembled clones with MiXCR and retained in-frame beta chains. Merged by CDR3 protein, the rows form single entries marked with the most common genes and DNA. The sample table contains more than 350,000 distinct CDR3 sequences; only one count was recorded for about 16% of them. The ten most abundant clones make up 16% of the sample. Interpreted using the paper, the time point label stands for: newly diagnosed GD, antithyroid drugs for less than 3 months. RNA was extracted from PBMCs in TRIzol for both TCR sequencing and RNA sequencing.

This same sample was also taken into another study, of T cells in Graves' hyperthyroidism and ophthalmopathy.

The sequencing used peripheral blood mononuclear cells (PBMCs), collected at new diagnosis, from a patient treated with antithyroid drugs. The receptors were gathered from a woman between 25 and 40 years old with Graves disease. Donor details come from another sample of the same person, matched by shared clones.

This clonotype occurred many times. The V gene is TRBV20-1, the J gene TRBJ1-3; the D gene is possibly TRBD1 (5 bases). The V gene's germline CDR1 is DFQATT and CDR2 SNEGSKA (reference sequence). The CDR3 runs to 12 residues. V was pared by 6 bases and J by 4 bases, with 10 bases between. The CDR3 reads CSANGAGNTIYF. In DNA form, the CDR3 reads TGCAGTGCCAACGGGGCGGGAAACACCATATATTTT.

The V call is TRBV12-3 or TRBV12-4, the J call TRBJ2-1, with 14 bases aligning to TRBD2. CDR3 length: 15 amino acids. V lost 0 bases and J lost 9; bases outside the gene matches: 1. The CDR3 region is CASSLAGTSGSEQFF. CDR3 sequence (DNA): TGTGCCAGCAGTTTAGCTGGGACTAGCGGGAGTGAGCAGTTCTTC.

This sequence joins TRBV6-1 and TRBJ1-1, with 9 bases that match TRBD1. Germline-derived CDR1 and CDR2 are MNHNS and SASEGT. Trimming removed 4 bases from V and 3 bases from J; junction bases left unmatched: 6. CDR3 length: 15 residues. CDR3 residues: CASSGPGQGDTEAFF. The CDR3 DNA follows: TGTGCCAGCAGTGGGCCGGGACAGGGTGACACTGAAGCTTTCTTT.

The chain links TRBV5-1 to TRBJ2-1; 7 nucleotides line up with TRBD1. CDR3 length: 14 amino acids. Germline CDR1 is SGHRS and CDR2 is YFSETQ. V dropped 4 bases and J dropped 11; count of bases not matched to a gene: 12. The CDR3 coding sequence is TGCGCCAGCAGCGGACCCGGGACAGTAAATAAGCAGTTCTTC. Translated, it gives CASSGPGTVNKQFF. The whole variable domain, remainder taken from reference TRBV5-1 and TRBJ2-1, is KAGVTQTPRYLIKTRGQQVTLSCSPISGHRSVSWYQQTPGQGLQFLFEYFSETQRNKGNFPGRFSGRQFSNSRSEMNVSTLELGDSALYLCASSGPGTVNKQFFGPGTRLTVL.

The V and J genes are TRBV9 and TRBJ2-2, with D possibly being TRBD1 (5 bases). V was clipped by 3 bases and J by 6 bases, with 9 bases between them. This CDR3 has 13 residues. CDR1 is SGDLS, CDR2 YYNGEE, per germline. The CDR3 sequence is CASSGRVPGELFF. The CDR3 bases are TGTGCCAGCAGCGGCAGGGTACCCGGGGAGCTGTTTTTT.

The chain couples TRBV4-1 to TRBJ1-6; a weak D match, TRBD1 (5 bases). Between the trimmed V and J ends, which lost 4 bases and 8 bases, there was a span of 15 bases. This CDR3 spans 15 amino acids. Germline CDR1 and CDR2: MGHRA and YSYEKL. The CDR3 DNA reads as TGCGCCAGCAGCCGATTGGGGCCTCTGGATTCACCCCTCCACTTT. Its translation is CASSRLGPLDSPLHF.

This clonotype occurred many times. The chain employs TRBV13 and TRBJ2-7; TRBD2 aligns across 10 bases. CDR1 PRHDT and CDR2 FYEKMQ come from the germline V gene (reference sequence). The CDR3 length is 16 residues. The V and J ends lost 1 base and 5 bases, in that order; junction bases with no gene match: 8. CDR3 sequence (DNA): TGTGCCAGCAGCTTAGCCACCGGGACTAGCGACGACGAGCAGTACTTC. Encoded protein: CASSLATGTSDDEQYF. Full variable domain (remainder filled in from reference TRBV13 and TRBJ2-7): AAGVIQSPRHLIKEKRETATLKCYPIPRHDTVYWYQQGPGQDPQFLISFYEKMQSDKGSIPDRFSAQQFSDYHSELNMSSLELGDSALYFCASSLATGTSDDEQYFGPGTRLTVT.

A few counts support this clonotype. The chain combines TRBV14 with TRBJ1-5, with unresolved D. The CDR3 is 14 residues long. V lost 8 bases and J lost 6, with 17 bases in between. Germline V gives CDR1 SGHDN, CDR2 FVKESK. The CDR3 sequence: CASSPKGFSQPQHF. CDR3 nucleotides: TGTGCCAGCTCACCAAAAGGTTTTAGTCAGCCCCAGCATTTT.

This clonotype showed up many times. J is TRBJ2-1 and V is TRBV11-2; 7 bases line up with TRBD2. Germline CDR1 is SGHAT and CDR2 is FQNNGV. The CDR3 runs 15 residues. The junction had 4 bases not matched to a gene; V was cut back by 3 bases and J by 2 bases. DNA of the CDR3: TGTGCCAGCAGCTTGCGCGGGAGAACCTACAATGAGCAGTTCTTC. Amino acids: CASSLRGRTYNEQFF. Complete variable domain (other parts from reference TRBV11-2 and TRBJ2-1): EAGVAQSPRYKIIEKRQSVAFWCNPISGHATLYWYQQILGQGPKLLIQFQNNGVVDDSQLPKDRFSAERLKGVDSTLKIQPAKLEDSAVYLCASSLRGRTYNEQFFGPGTRLTVL.

This clonotype was seen repeatedly, ten times or more. The chain has TRBV3-1 and TRBJ1-4; D unclear. CDR1 is LGHDT and CDR2 is YNNKEL in the germline V gene (reference sequence). V lost 7 bases, J lost 0 bases, and 9 bases lay in between. There are 14 residues in the CDR3. In DNA, the CDR3 is TGTGCCAGCACCCTGGGTGCAACTAATGAAAAACTGTTTTTT. Translated, it gives CASTLGATNEKLFF.

This clonotype occurred a few times. This chain links TRBV18 with TRBJ1-4; D is possibly TRBD1 (5 bases). The CDR3 consists of 14 residues. Germline loops: CDR1 KGHSH, CDR2 LQKENI. V lost 4 bases to trimming and J lost 4 bases, with 10 bases between them. The CDR3 loop is CASSQGAYNEKLFF. CDR3 DNA: TGTGCCAGCTCACAAGGGGCATATAATGAAAAACTGTTTTTT. The full variable domain, in which reference TRBV18 and TRBJ1-4 provide the parts outside the CDR3, is NAGVMQNPRHLVRRRGQEARLRCSPMKGHSHVYWYRQLPEEGLKFMVYLQKENIIDESGMPKERFSAEFPKEGPSILRIQQVVRGDSAAYFCASSQGAYNEKLFFGSGTQLSVL.

The CDR3 DNA follows: TGTGCCAGCAGCTTCGTGCCCCCAGCGGGACAAGCCCATCGAGAGACCCAGTACTTC. The encoded protein is CASSFVPPAGQAHRETQYF. The V call is TRBV11-2, the J call TRBJ2-5; maybe TRBD2 (7 bases). This CDR3 has 19 amino acids. V lost 3 bases, J lost 4 bases, and 27 bases lay in between. The V gene's germline CDR1 is SGHAT and CDR2 FQNNGV.

The genes are TRBV10-2 and TRBJ2-1; weak D call: TRBD2 (5 bases). Germline values: CDR1 WSHSY, CDR2 SAAADI. Trimming pared 6 bases from V and 6 bases from J, leaving 9 bases between. The CDR3 contains 12 residues. This CDR3 is CASRRAGNEQFF. CDR3 bases: TGCGCCAGCAGGAGGGCGGGCAATGAGCAGTTCTTC.

This clonotype was counted at least ten times. V gene TRBV5-1 combines with J gene TRBJ2-7; D gene unclear. This CDR3 spans 13 amino acids. Germline V gives CDR1 SGHRS, CDR2 YFSETQ. V was trimmed by 2 bases and J by 6 bases, leaving 12 bases between them. CDR3 sequence: CASSLTTTGEQYF. The CDR3 DNA follows: TGCGCCAGCAGCTTAACTACCACCGGCGAGCAGTACTTC. Full variable domain (outside the CDR3, taken from reference TRBV5-1 and TRBJ2-7): KAGVTQTPRYLIKTRGQQVTLSCSPISGHRSVSWYQQTPGQGLQFLFEYFSETQRNKGNFPGRFSGRQFSNSRSEMNVSTLELGDSALYLCASSLTTTGEQYFGPGTRLTVT.

The chain has TRBV4-1 and TRBJ2-1, with 14 bases that match TRBD2. Unmatched junction bases numbered 7, after V lost 3 bases and J lost 0 bases. The length of the CDR3 is 19 residues. The germline V gene encodes CDR1 MGHRA and CDR2 YSYEKL. The CDR3 sequence: CASSHGLAGGPSSYNEQFF. The CDR3 bases are TGCGCCAGCAGCCACGGACTAGCGGGAGGCCCGAGCTCCTACAATGAGCAGTTCTTC.

This clonotype was seen more than once but under ten times. The V call is TRBV7-3, the J call TRBJ2-2; 8 nucleotides agree with TRBD1. CDR1 and CDR2 (germline): SGHTA, FQGTGA. The V gene end was trimmed by 4 bases and the J gene end by 4 bases; junction bases not matched to a gene: 8. The CDR3 is 16 residues long. CDR3 in amino acids: CASSSSGGAGTGELFF. The CDR3 nucleotides are TGTGCCAGCAGCTCCTCAGGGGGCGCCGGCACCGGGGAGCTGTTTTTT.

This clonotype was found a few times. This rearrangement joins TRBV25-1 to TRBJ1-2; the D is unclear. CDR1 and CDR2 from the germline V gene are MGHDK and SYGVNS. The germline V and J ends were trimmed by 6 bases and 5 bases, with 13 bases remaining between them. The CDR3 is made up of 13 amino acids. CDR3 region: CASSPRTTYGYTF. In DNA, the CDR3 is TGTGCCAGCAGCCCGCGGACTACATATGGCTACACCTTC.

The J gene is TRBJ2-3, the V gene TRBV25-1, with D possibly matching TRBD1 (5 bases). The last part of the DNA fits TRBJ2-5 better; the J call may be wrong. Looked up from germline, CDR1 is MGHDK and CDR2 is SYGVNS. This CDR3 is 14 amino acids long. CDR3 region: CASSPQGVRWTQYF. Written as DNA, the CDR3 is TGTGCCAGCAGTCCCCAAGGGGTCCGGTGGACCCAGTACTTC.